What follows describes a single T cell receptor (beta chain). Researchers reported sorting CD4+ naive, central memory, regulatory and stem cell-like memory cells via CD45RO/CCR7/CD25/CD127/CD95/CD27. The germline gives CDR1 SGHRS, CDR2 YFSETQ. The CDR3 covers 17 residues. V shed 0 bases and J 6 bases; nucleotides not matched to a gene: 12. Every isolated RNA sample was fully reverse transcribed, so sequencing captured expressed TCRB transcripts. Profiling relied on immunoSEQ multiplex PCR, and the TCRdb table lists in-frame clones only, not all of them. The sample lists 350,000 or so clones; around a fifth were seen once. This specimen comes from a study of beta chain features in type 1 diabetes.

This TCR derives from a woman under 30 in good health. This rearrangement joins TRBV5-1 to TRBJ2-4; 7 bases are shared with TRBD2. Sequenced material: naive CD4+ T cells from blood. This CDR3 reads CASSLGARRGGRNIQYF. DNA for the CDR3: TGCGCCAGCAGCTTGGGGGCCAGGAGGGGAGGGAGAAACATTCAGTACTTC.